Below, one T cell receptor (beta chain) is given with its context. Its antigen remains unidentified. The data are from a study of immune cell composition in non-small cell lung cancer. Study context: Most cases were lung adenocarcinoma or squamous cell carcinoma.

Only in-frame clones appear in the TCRdb table, and some are missing; sequencing was by immunoSEQ multiplex PCR. This sample has 13,000 or so clones, with around three quarters found just once. Study outcomes and limitations: Shared sequences between tumour-reactive and dominant in vivo clones were not proven. Squamous lung tumours showed higher top 10 clone scores and clonality than adenocarcinomas. Smoking pack-years did not significantly correlate with tumour TCR-beta clonality.

J was trimmed by 5 bases and V by 4 bases; bases with no gene match: 13. The CDR3 spans 15 residues. Germline lookup yields CDR1 SQVTM and CDR2 ANQGSEA. The source of this sequence is a human donor with non-small cell lung cancer. V usage is TRBV29-1 and J usage is TRBJ1-2, with TRBD1 matching 7 bases. The sample was lung tumor tissue. CDR3 sequence: CSVAAPNRGEYGYTF. In nucleotides, the CDR3 is TGCAGCGTTGCCGCCCCGAACAGGGGAGAATATGGCTACACCTTC.